This record covers a single T cell receptor beta chain. Original data processing: From reference gene primer amplification, estimates of nucleated cell counts were derived. Assay: immunoSEQ multiplex PCR; the TCRdb copy retains only in-frame clones and omits some. Clonal size and the V and J genes are those of that table, whereas D and trimming came from the DNA. The table has approximately 150,000 clones, around 84% seen once. The data stem from a study of blood T cell repertoires in COVID-19. Background on the study: Sites in the United States, Italy and Spain provided acute and convalescent COVID-19 samples. Sources were T cells, B-cell-depleted T cells, or PBMCs; the material itself was cDNA or gDNA.

CDR1 is SGHAT, CDR2 FQDESV, per germline (reference sequence). Trimming took off 4 bases at V and 3 bases at J, with 4 bases between the two ends. The CDR3 runs to 11 residues. Patients in Seattle were enrolled during active infection, then followed longitudinally. The sample taken for sequencing was peripheral blood. This receptor was obtained from a woman between 50 and 59 years old with COVID-19, enrolled during active disease. The rearrangement joins TRBV11-1 to TRBJ2-7; D is unclear. The CDR3 spells CASSSFYEQYF. CDR3 coding DNA: TGTGCCAGCAGCTCTTTCTACGAGCAGTACTTC.